The source of this T cell receptor (beta chain) is a study of shared clonotypes between healthy human individuals. Germline V gives CDR1 SNHLY, CDR2 FYNNEI. V gave up 7 bases and J gave up 1 base, with 13 bases separating them. The CDR3 consists of 14 residues. The test was conducted at deep level. Some clones are missing from TCRdb's copy, which holds only in-frame ones; the method was immunoSEQ multiplex PCR. In the table there are roughly 2 million clones, 85% to 95% of which are singletons. The sequenced sample consisted of naive CD4+ T cells sorted from blood. As to subset: CD45RA+ positively selected. This sequence originates from a man in his late teens or twenties in good health. This rearrangement joins TRBV2 to TRBJ1-2, with D perhaps TRBD1 (5 bases). DNA for the CDR3: TGTGCCAGCACCCCGGGGACTAGTAACTATGGCTACACCTTC. It encodes CASTPGTSNYGYTF.